This entry concerns a single T cell receptor (beta chain). The data belong to a study of blood T cell repertoires in COVID-19. The wider study: Samples taken during acute and convalescent COVID-19 were collected in the United States, Italy and Spain. PBMCs, B-cell-depleted T cells, or T cells were the source of the cDNA or gDNA that made up the material.

With V trimmed by 5 bases and J by 9 bases, 9 bases remained unmatched. This CDR3 has 15 amino acids. Germline V gene lookup returns CDR1 MNHEY and CDR2 SVGAGI. Authors' methods: The assay estimated nucleated cells by amplifying reference gene primers. Sequenced by immunoSEQ multiplex PCR; TCRdb stores in-frame clones only, minus some. V and J calls plus clone size are reproduced from that table; the DNA served to infer D and trimming. The sample lists some 150,000 clones; 80% to 85% were seen once. The receptor was isolated from a human donor in a cohort sampled during active COVID-19. The J gene is TRBJ1-6, the V gene TRBV6-5; 8 positions match TRBD1. Sequencing was carried out using peripheral blood. CDR3 protein: CASSPRQGFSSPLHF. The DNA of the CDR3 is TGTGCCAGCAGTCCTAGACAGGGGTTCTCTTCACCCCTCCACTTT.